This T cell receptor beta chain was retrieved from a study of Ad26.COV2.S vaccination and SARS-CoV-2 variants. Some clones are missing from TCRdb's copy, which holds only in-frame ones; the method was immunoSEQ multiplex PCR. This sample has around 450,000 clones, with 80% to 90% found just once. Treatment described: some 19 received Ad26.COV2.S at low or high dose, single or two shots; roughly 5 received placebo; per-sample allocation not given. Sampling took place 63 days after the first vaccine or placebo injection. The sequencing used peripheral blood, collected in a trial of Ad26.COV2.S vaccine versus placebo. This clonotype was obtained from a person aged 18-60 years who received the Ad26.COV2.S COVID-19 vaccine or a placebo.

DNA of the CDR3: TGTGCCAGCAGTGAAGTGAGGACAGGGGGATACGAGCAGTACTTC. Its protein is CASSEVRTGGYEQYF. The V gene is TRBV6-1, the J gene TRBJ2-7, with 10 positions matching TRBD1. The CDR3 is made up of 15 amino acids. From germline, CDR1 is MNHNS and CDR2 SASEGT. Germline trimming cut 1 base from V and 4 bases from J; bases unmatched to any gene: 4.